This TCR beta chain derives from a study of T cell repertoires in cytomegalovirus infection. In the case of this clonotype: Its target is not known.

This CDR3 contains 14 residues. Germline V CDR1 and CDR2: MNHEY, SMNVEV (reference sequence). V shed 4 bases, J shed 3 bases, and the junction held 6 bases outside the gene matches. TCRdb ran MiXCR on the reads and lists one entry per CDR3 protein. In the table there are more than 95,000 distinct CDR3 sequences, 32% of which are singletons. The chain links TRBV27 to TRBJ2-7, with 7 bases lining up with TRBD1. This sequence was found in a human donor in good health (CMV status not recorded). Some clones in this sample may be carry-over from other donors' samples. The specimen comprised CD8+ T cells from cultured PBMCs, sampled from culture after CMV antigen stimulation. The CDR3 loop is CASSWAGGDYEQYF. DNA of the CDR3: TGTGCCAGCAGTTGGGCAGGGGGTGACTACGAGCAGTACTTC.